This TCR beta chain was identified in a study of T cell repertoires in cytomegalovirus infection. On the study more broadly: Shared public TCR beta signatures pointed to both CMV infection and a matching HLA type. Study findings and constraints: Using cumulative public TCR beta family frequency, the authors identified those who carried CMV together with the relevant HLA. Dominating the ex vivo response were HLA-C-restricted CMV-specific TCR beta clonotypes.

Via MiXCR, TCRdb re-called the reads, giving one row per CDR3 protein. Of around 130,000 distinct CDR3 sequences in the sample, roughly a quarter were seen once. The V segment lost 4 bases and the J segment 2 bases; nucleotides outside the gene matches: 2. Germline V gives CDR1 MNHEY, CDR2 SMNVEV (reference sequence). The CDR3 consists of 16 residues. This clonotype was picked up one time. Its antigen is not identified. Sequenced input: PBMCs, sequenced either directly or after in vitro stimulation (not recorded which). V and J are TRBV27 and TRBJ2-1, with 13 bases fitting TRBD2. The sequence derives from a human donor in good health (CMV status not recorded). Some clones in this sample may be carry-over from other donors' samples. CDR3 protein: CASSSGTSGTYNEQFF. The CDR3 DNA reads TGTGCCAGCAGTTCCGGGACTAGCGGGACCTACAATGAGCAGTTCTTC.